Sequencing of this T cell receptor beta chain was carried out in a study of cytomegalovirus exposure and HLA in healthy donors. Findings and caveats of the study: Most TCR sequences were seen very rarely across donors, but some public TCRs occurred in many.

This CDR3 is built from 15 residues. With V trimmed by 3 bases and J by 9 bases, 9 bases remained unmatched. Germline V gene sequence: CDR1 ENHRY, CDR2 SYGVKD. In the PCR, 60 Vbeta and 13 Jbeta primers were used. Original analysis: A later analysis counted about 80 million unique TCR beta chains, about 11 million shared. Assay: immunoSEQ multiplex PCR; the TCRdb copy retains only in-frame clones and omits some. D and trimming come from the DNA, and the V and J calls and clone size come from that table. Found here are roughly 220,000 clones; the top ten clones hold 0.9% to 1.4%. A word on this clone: What it binds is unknown.

Sample: PBMCs. The chain couples TRBV10-3 to TRBJ1-3; 9 bases fit TRBD1. This sequence originates from a girl aged 2 to 9 in good health and CMV-seropositive. Here the CDR3 reads CAISEGGQGRGTIYF. CDR3 in DNA: TGTGCCATCAGTGAAGGGGGACAGGGTCGCGGCACCATATATTTT.